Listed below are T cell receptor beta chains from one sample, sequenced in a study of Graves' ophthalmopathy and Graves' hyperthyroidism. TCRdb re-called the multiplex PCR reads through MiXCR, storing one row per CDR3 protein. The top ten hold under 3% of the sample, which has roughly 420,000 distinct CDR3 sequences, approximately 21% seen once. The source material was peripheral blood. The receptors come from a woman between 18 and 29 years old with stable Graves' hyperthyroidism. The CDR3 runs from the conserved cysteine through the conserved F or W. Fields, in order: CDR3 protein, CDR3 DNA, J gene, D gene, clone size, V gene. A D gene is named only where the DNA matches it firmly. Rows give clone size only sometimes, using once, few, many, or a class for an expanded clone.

cdr3_aa: CASSYGDGTSYEQYF
cdr3_nt: TGTGCCAGCAGTTACGGGGACGGAACCTCCTACGAGCAGTACTTC
j_call: TRBJ2-7
d_call: .
clone_size: many
v_call: TRBV6-2/TRBV6-3

cdr3_aa: CASSLGRGGGYTF
cdr3_nt: TGTGCCAGCAGTTTAGGGCGGGGAGGTGGCTACACCTTC
j_call: TRBJ1-2
d_call: .
clone_size: many
v_call: TRBV12-3/TRBV12-4

cdr3_aa: CATSRSRFRGRSSYEQYF
cdr3_nt: TGTGCCACCAGCAGATCCAGGTTCCGGGGACGGAGCTCCTACGAGCAGTACTTC
j_call: TRBJ2-7
d_call: .
clone_size: many
v_call: TRBV15

cdr3_aa: CASSTSKKPATGTRNTEAFF
cdr3_nt: TGTGCCAGCAGCACATCGAAGAAACCAGCAACGGGGACGAGAAACACTGAAGCTTTCTTT
j_call: TRBJ1-1
d_call: .
clone_size: few
v_call: TRBV21-1

cdr3_aa: CASSPRLPGQLSQETQYF
cdr3_nt: TGTGCCAGCAGCCCCCGACTTCCGGGCCAACTGAGCCAAGAGACCCAGTACTTC
j_call: TRBJ2-5
d_call: .
clone_size: many
v_call: TRBV7-2

cdr3_aa: CASSPTFGTGVYEQYF
cdr3_nt: TGTGCCAGCTCACCAACCTTCGGGACAGGGGTGTACGAGCAGTACTTC
j_call: TRBJ2-7
d_call: TRBD1
clone_size: many
v_call: TRBV18

cdr3_aa: CASNKQSSGNTIYF
cdr3_nt: TGTGCCAGCAACAAACAGAGCTCTGGAAACACCATATATTTT
j_call: TRBJ1-3
d_call: .
clone_size: many
v_call: TRBV28

cdr3_aa: CAWSVPDRGYEQYF
cdr3_nt: TGTGCCTGGAGTGTACCCGACAGGGGTTACGAGCAGTACTTC
j_call: TRBJ2-7
d_call: TRBD1
clone_size: many
v_call: TRBV30

cdr3_aa: CASSSPPGSLDGEQYF
cdr3_nt: TGTGCCAGCAGCTCCCCCCCGGGAAGCCTCGATGGCGAGCAGTACTTC
j_call: TRBJ2-7
d_call: .
clone_size: many
v_call: TRBV11-1

cdr3_aa: CASTPGLNYEQYF
cdr3_nt: TGTGCCTCAACGCCGGGACTAAATTACGAGCAGTACTTC
j_call: TRBJ2-7
d_call: TRBD2
clone_size: .
v_call: TRBV6-1

cdr3_aa: CASSLLSGTYNSPLHF
cdr3_nt: TGTGCCAGCAGCTTACTCAGCGGGACCTATAATTCACCCCTCCACTTT
j_call: TRBJ1-6
d_call: .
clone_size: many
v_call: TRBV7-2

cdr3_aa: CASSYWGSGSYEQYF
cdr3_nt: TGTGCCAGCAGTTACTGGGGTAGCGGGAGCTACGAGCAGTACTTC
j_call: TRBJ2-7
d_call: TRBD2
clone_size: once
v_call: TRBV6-5

cdr3_aa: CASRMEGFYGYTF
cdr3_nt: TGTGCCAGCAGAATGGAGGGGTTCTATGGCTACACCTTC
j_call: TRBJ1-2
d_call: .
clone_size: many
v_call: TRBV2

cdr3_aa: CSARDSVRTGGDYGYTF
cdr3_nt: TGCAGTGCTAGAGATTCGGTCCGGACAGGGGGCGACTATGGCTACACCTTC
j_call: TRBJ1-2
d_call: TRBD1
clone_size: many
v_call: TRBV20-1

cdr3_aa: CASSRTGGWDQETQYF
cdr3_nt: TGTGCCAGCAGCAGGACAGGGGGCTGGGACCAAGAGACCCAGTACTTC
j_call: TRBJ2-5
d_call: TRBD1
clone_size: .
v_call: TRBV13

cdr3_aa: CASSLAGGFDIKYF
cdr3_nt: TGTGCCAGCAGCTTGGCTGGGGGGTTTGACATTAAGTACTTC
j_call: TRBJ2-4
d_call: .
clone_size: few
v_call: TRBV5-5

cdr3_aa: CASSEGGRNYEQYF
cdr3_nt: TGTGCCAGCAGTGAAGGCGGGAGAAACTACGAGCAGTACTTC
j_call: TRBJ2-7
d_call: TRBD2
clone_size: many
v_call: TRBV2

cdr3_aa: CASSFDSIRGTEAFF
cdr3_nt: TGTGCCAGCAGTTTTGACTCCATAAGGGGCACTGAAGCTTTCTTT
j_call: TRBJ1-1
d_call: .
clone_size: .
v_call: TRBV12-3/TRBV12-4

cdr3_aa: CASSLIGTPAYEQYF
cdr3_nt: TGTGCCAGCAGCTTAATAGGGACACCCGCCTACGAGCAGTACTTC
j_call: TRBJ2-7
d_call: .
clone_size: many
v_call: TRBV7-3

cdr3_aa: CAWSVDGLAQYF
cdr3_nt: TGTGCCTGGAGTGTGGACGGCCTGGCCCAGTACTTC
j_call: TRBJ2-5
d_call: .
clone_size: many
v_call: TRBV30

cdr3_aa: CASSLGDWSDSGIVTQYF
cdr3_nt: TGTGCCAGCAGCTTAGGCGATTGGAGCGACAGTGGGATAGTGACCCAGTACTTC
j_call: TRBJ2-5
d_call: .
clone_size: many
v_call: TRBV7-8

cdr3_aa: CASSERGGTGELFF
cdr3_nt: TGTGCCAGCAGCGAGAGGGGGGGCACCGGGGAGCTGTTTTTT
j_call: TRBJ2-2
d_call: .
clone_size: many
v_call: TRBV7-2

cdr3_aa: CSARDRVAGGAETQYF
cdr3_nt: TGCAGTGCTAGAGATCGTGTGGCGGGAGGGGCGGAGACCCAGTACTTC
j_call: TRBJ2-5
d_call: TRBD2
clone_size: many
v_call: TRBV20-1

cdr3_aa: CASSQDTGGIGELFF
cdr3_nt: TGCGCCAGCAGCCAAGATACAGGGGGCATCGGGGAGCTGTTTTTT
j_call: TRBJ2-2
d_call: TRBD1
clone_size: many
v_call: TRBV4-1

cdr3_aa: CASSPRTSGIVNTWELFF
cdr3_nt: TGTGCCAGCAGCCCCCGGACTAGCGGGATTGTGAACACCTGGGAGCTGTTTTTT
j_call: TRBJ2-2
d_call: TRBD2
clone_size: few
v_call: TRBV11-2

cdr3_aa: CASSYTGITTYDQYF
cdr3_nt: TGTGCCAGCAGTTATACCGGGATTACAACCTACGATCAGTACTTC
j_call: TRBJ2-7
d_call: .
clone_size: .
v_call: TRBV27

cdr3_aa: CASSDGNRQETQYF
cdr3_nt: TGTGCCAGCAGTGATGGAAACAGACAAGAGACCCAGTACTTC
j_call: TRBJ2-5
d_call: .
clone_size: many
v_call: TRBV2

cdr3_aa: CASSQLGGDEPHLHF
cdr3_nt: TGTGCCAGCTCACAATTGGGAGGGGACGAACCCCACCTCCACTTT
j_call: TRBJ1-6
d_call: .
clone_size: many
v_call: TRBV18

cdr3_aa: CASSYGRLARAFF
cdr3_nt: TGTGCCAGCAGTTATGGCCGGCTGGCCCGGGCTTTCTTT
j_call: TRBJ1-1
d_call: .
clone_size: many
v_call: TRBV6-5

cdr3_aa: CSAILAGEETQYF
cdr3_nt: TGCAGTGCTATACTAGCGGGAGAAGAGACCCAGTACTTC
j_call: TRBJ2-5
d_call: TRBD2
clone_size: many
v_call: TRBV20-1

cdr3_aa: CASSYFPIIRTGNYGYTF
cdr3_nt: TGTGCCAGCAGTTACTTCCCGATCATTCGGACAGGAAACTATGGCTACACCTTC
j_call: TRBJ1-2
d_call: TRBD1
clone_size: .
v_call: TRBV6-2/TRBV6-3

cdr3_aa: CAISESISAGYPAISYEQYF
cdr3_nt: TGTGCCATCAGTGAGTCGATCTCCGCGGGCTACCCCGCTATTTCCTACGAGCAGTACTTC
j_call: TRBJ2-7
d_call: .
clone_size: many
v_call: TRBV10-3

cdr3_aa: CSARDRGGRSYTF
cdr3_nt: TGCAGTGCTAGAGACAGAGGGGGGCGTAGCTACACCTTC
j_call: TRBJ1-2
d_call: .
clone_size: many
v_call: TRBV20-1

cdr3_aa: CATHFPLSGNTIYF
cdr3_nt: TGTGCCACTCACTTTCCTCTCTCTGGAAACACCATATATTTT
j_call: TRBJ1-3
d_call: .
clone_size: many
v_call: TRBV12-3/TRBV12-4

cdr3_aa: CASSLTGSYGYTF
cdr3_nt: TGTGCCAGCAGTTTGACAGGGAGCTATGGCTACACCTTC
j_call: TRBJ1-2
d_call: TRBD1
clone_size: many
v_call: TRBV28

cdr3_aa: CASSEGRTGELFF
cdr3_nt: TGTGCCAGCAGTGAAGGGCGCACCGGGGAGCTGTTTTTT
j_call: TRBJ2-2
d_call: .
clone_size: many
v_call: TRBV2

cdr3_aa: CASSLDRGPNNSPLHF
cdr3_nt: TGTGCCAGCAGCCTGGACAGGGGGCCCAATAATTCACCCCTCCACTTT
j_call: TRBJ1-6
d_call: TRBD1
clone_size: .
v_call: TRBV2

cdr3_aa: CASSFLDVPFEAFF
cdr3_nt: TGTGCCAGCAGTTTTTTGGACGTTCCATTTGAAGCTTTCTTT
j_call: TRBJ1-1
d_call: .
clone_size: few
v_call: TRBV12-3/TRBV12-4

cdr3_aa: CATSDNRDGFYEQYF
cdr3_nt: TGTGCCACCAGTGATAACCGGGACGGTTTCTACGAGCAGTACTTC
j_call: TRBJ2-7
d_call: .
clone_size: few
v_call: TRBV24-1

cdr3_aa: CASSLGLGGETQYF
cdr3_nt: TGTGCCAGCAGCTTAGGACTAGGGGGTGAGACCCAGTACTTC
j_call: TRBJ2-5
d_call: .
clone_size: many
v_call: TRBV7-2

cdr3_aa: CASSVYGNSGNTIYF
cdr3_nt: TGTGCCAGCAGTGTTTACGGGAACTCTGGAAACACCATATATTTT
j_call: TRBJ1-3
d_call: .
clone_size: many
v_call: TRBV6-1

cdr3_aa: CASSESFIIRGRSYEQYF
cdr3_nt: TGTGCCAGCAGTGAATCGTTCATAATTCGCGGGAGGTCCTACGAGCAGTACTTC
j_call: TRBJ2-7
d_call: TRBD2
clone_size: .
v_call: TRBV2

cdr3_aa: CAILTVGNTIYF
cdr3_nt: TGTGCCATCTTGACAGTAGGAAACACCATATATTTT
j_call: TRBJ1-3
d_call: .
clone_size: many
v_call: TRBV10-3

cdr3_aa: CSVEEGFFSEQYF
cdr3_nt: TGCAGCGTTGAAGAGGGGTTTTTCAGCGAGCAGTACTTC
j_call: TRBJ2-7
d_call: .
clone_size: once
v_call: TRBV29-1

cdr3_aa: CASSLDLGRIGELFF
cdr3_nt: TGTGCCAGCAGCTTAGATCTCGGGAGGATCGGGGAGCTGTTTTTT
j_call: TRBJ2-2
d_call: TRBD2
clone_size: .
v_call: TRBV11-2

cdr3_aa: CASSRDRVWSGANVLTF
cdr3_nt: TGTGCCAGCAGTAGGGACAGGGTATGGTCTGGGGCCAACGTCCTGACTTTC
j_call: TRBJ2-6
d_call: TRBD1
clone_size: .
v_call: TRBV6-1

cdr3_aa: CASSLSHAYGYTF
cdr3_nt: TGCGCCAGCAGCTTAAGTCATGCGTATGGCTACACCTTC
j_call: TRBJ1-2
d_call: .
clone_size: many
v_call: TRBV5-1

cdr3_aa: CAIRAGQGIGYTF
cdr3_nt: TGTGCCATCAGGGCCGGACAGGGGATTGGCTACACCTTC
j_call: TRBJ1-2
d_call: TRBD1
clone_size: many
v_call: TRBV10-3

cdr3_aa: CAWSDFGGTYF
cdr3_nt: TGTGCCTGGAGTGATTTTGGAGGAACATATTTT
j_call: TRBJ1-3
d_call: .
clone_size: .
v_call: TRBV30

cdr3_aa: CASRKSGQQGISYEQYF
cdr3_nt: TGTGCCAGCAGGAAGAGTGGACAACAGGGTATATCCTACGAGCAGTACTTC
j_call: TRBJ2-7
d_call: .
clone_size: many
v_call: TRBV27

cdr3_aa: CASSDSSWETETQYF
cdr3_nt: TGTGCCAGCAGTGACTCTAGTTGGGAGACGGAGACCCAGTACTTC
j_call: TRBJ2-5
d_call: .
clone_size: many
v_call: TRBV2

cdr3_aa: CASSPGRGSEQYF
cdr3_nt: TGTGCCAGCAGCCCCGGGAGGGGGAGCGAGCAGTACTTC
j_call: TRBJ2-7
d_call: TRBD2
clone_size: few
v_call: TRBV7-9